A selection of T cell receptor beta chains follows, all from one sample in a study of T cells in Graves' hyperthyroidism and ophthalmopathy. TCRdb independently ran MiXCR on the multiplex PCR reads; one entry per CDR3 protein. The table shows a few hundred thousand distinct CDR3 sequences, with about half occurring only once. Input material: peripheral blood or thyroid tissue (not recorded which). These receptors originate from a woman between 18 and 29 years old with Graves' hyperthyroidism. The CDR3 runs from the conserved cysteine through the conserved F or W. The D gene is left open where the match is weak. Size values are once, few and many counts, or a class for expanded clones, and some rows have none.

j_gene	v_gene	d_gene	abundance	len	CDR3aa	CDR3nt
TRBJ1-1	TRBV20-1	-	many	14	CSAPQPGGGAEAFF	TGCAGTGCTCCTCAGCCCGGGGGGGGTGCTGAAGCTTTCTTT
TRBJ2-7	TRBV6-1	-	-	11	CAAWGGVEQYF	TGTGCCGCATGGGGTGGGGTCGAGCAGTACTTC
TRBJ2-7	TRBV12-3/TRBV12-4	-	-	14	CASSSDRHGYEQYF	TGTGCCAGCAGTTCTGACAGGCATGGCTACGAGCAGTACTTC
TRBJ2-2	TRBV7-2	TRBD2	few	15	CASSPLAGNTGELFF	TGTGCCAGCAGCCCACTAGCGGGAAACACCGGGGAGCTGTTTTTT
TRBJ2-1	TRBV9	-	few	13	CASSLEGVDEQFF	TGTGCCAGCAGCCTAGAGGGTGTCGATGAGCAGTTCTTC
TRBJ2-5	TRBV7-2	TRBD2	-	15	CASSLRLAGDETQYF	TGTGCCAGCAGCTTAAGGCTAGCGGGAGACGAGACCCAGTACTTC
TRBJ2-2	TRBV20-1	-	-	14	CSASAGADTGELFF	TGCAGTGCTAGTGCCGGAGCAGACACCGGGGAGCTGTTTTTT
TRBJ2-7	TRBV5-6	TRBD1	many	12	CASSLDRDEQYF	TGTGCCAGCAGCTTAGACAGGGACGAGCAGTACTTC
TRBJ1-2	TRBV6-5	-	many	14	CASSRGSLNYGYTF	TGTGCCAGCTCTAGGGGCAGTCTCAACTATGGCTACACCTTC
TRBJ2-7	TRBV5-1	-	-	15	CASSSDYSSYNEQYF	TGCGCCAGCAGCTCGGACTACAGCTCCTACAATGAGCAGTACTTC
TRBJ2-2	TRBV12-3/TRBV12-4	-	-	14	CASTRWMNTGELFF	TGTGCCAGCACTCGGTGGATGAACACTGGGGAGCTGTTTTTT
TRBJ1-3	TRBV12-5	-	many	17	CASGLAVTSNVGNTIYF	TGTGCTAGTGGTTTGGCCGTAACTTCAAACGTGGGAAACACCATATATTTT
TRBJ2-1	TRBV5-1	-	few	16	CASSLDLSGRYNEQFF	TGCGCCAGCAGCTTGGACCTTAGCGGTCGCTACAATGAGCAGTTCTTC
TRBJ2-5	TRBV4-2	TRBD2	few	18	CASSQESVLAGVKETQYF	TGTGCCAGCAGCCAAGAAAGCGTACTAGCGGGAGTAAAAGAGACCCAGTACTTC
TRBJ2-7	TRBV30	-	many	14	CAWSLGVGSNEQYF	TGTGCCTGGAGTTTAGGGGTCGGGTCCAACGAGCAGTACTTC
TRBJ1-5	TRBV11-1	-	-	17	CASSPGLQTSAQETQHF	TGTGCCAGCAGCCCAGGACTACAAACTAGCGCTCAAGAGACCCAGCATTTT
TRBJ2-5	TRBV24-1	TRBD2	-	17	CATSDLLGLAAQETQYF	TGTGCCACCAGTGATTTGCTGGGACTAGCGGCCCAAGAGACCCAGTACTTC
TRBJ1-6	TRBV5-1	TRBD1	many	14	CASRTGGAGSPLHF	TGCGCCAGCAGAACAGGGGGCGCGGGTTCACCCCTCCACTTT
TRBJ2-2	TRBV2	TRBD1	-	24	CASSQLGQGGNLYQGRELDGELFF	TGTGCCAGCAGCCAACTAGGACAGGGGGGAAACTTGTACCAAGGGAGGGAATTGGACGGGGAGCTGTTTTTT
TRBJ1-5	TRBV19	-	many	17	CASSIAVRGYSNQPQHF	TGTGCCAGTAGTATAGCCGTCCGGGGATATAGCAATCAGCCCCAGCATTTT